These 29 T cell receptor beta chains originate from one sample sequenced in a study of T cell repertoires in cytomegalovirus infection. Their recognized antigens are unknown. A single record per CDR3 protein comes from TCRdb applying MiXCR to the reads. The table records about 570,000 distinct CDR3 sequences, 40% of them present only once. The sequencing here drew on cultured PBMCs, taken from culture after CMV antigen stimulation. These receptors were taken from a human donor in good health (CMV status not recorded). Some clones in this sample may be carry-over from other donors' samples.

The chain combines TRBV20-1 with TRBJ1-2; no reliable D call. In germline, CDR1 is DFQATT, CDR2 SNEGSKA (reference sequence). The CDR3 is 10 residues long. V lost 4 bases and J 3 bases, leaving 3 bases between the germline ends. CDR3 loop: CSAIHYGYTF. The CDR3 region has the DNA TGCAGTGCTATCCACTATGGCTACACCTTC.

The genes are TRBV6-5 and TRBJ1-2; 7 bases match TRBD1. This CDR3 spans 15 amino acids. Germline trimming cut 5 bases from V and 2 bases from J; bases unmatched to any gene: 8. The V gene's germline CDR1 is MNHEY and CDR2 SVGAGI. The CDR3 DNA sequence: TGTGCCAGCAGTCTCGACAGGGTCTCCAACTATGGCTACACCTTC. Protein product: CASSLDRVSNYGYTF.

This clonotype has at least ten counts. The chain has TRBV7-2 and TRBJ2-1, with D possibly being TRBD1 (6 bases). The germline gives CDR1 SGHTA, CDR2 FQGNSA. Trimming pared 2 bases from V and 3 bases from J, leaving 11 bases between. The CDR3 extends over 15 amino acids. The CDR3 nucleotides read TGTGCCAGCAGCTTACACAGGGCAGGCTACAATGAGCAGTTCTTC. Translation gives CASSLHRAGYNEQFF.

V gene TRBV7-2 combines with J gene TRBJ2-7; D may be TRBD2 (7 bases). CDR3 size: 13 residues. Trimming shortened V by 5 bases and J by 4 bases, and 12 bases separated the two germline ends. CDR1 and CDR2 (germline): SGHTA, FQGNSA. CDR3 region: CASSLEGGYEQYF. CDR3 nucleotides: TGTGCCAGCAGCCTGGAGGGGGGGTACGAGCAGTACTTC.

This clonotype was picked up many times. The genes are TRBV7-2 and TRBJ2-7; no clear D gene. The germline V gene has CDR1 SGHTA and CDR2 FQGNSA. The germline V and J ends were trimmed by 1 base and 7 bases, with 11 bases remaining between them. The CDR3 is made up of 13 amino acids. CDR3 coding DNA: TGTGCCAGCAGCTTAGAAGACGCTAGAGAGCAGTACTTC. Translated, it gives CASSLEDAREQYF.

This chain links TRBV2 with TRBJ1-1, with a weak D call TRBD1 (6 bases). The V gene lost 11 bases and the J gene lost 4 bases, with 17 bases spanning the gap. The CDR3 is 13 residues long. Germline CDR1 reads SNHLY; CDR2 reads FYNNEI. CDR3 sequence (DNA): TGTGCCGGCCGTCGGGGGGCGGGCACTGAAGCTTTCTTT. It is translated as CAGRRGAGTEAFF.

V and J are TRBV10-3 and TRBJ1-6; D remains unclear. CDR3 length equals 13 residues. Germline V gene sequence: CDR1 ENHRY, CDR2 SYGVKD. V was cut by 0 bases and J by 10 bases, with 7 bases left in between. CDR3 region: CAISESQVSPLHF. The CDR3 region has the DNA TGTGCCATCAGTGAGTCGCAGGTATCACCCCTCCACTTT.

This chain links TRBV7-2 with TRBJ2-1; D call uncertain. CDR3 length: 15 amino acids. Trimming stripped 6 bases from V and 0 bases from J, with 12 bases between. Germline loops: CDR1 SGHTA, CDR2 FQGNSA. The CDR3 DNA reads TGTGCCAGCAGAAAAGGGTTCGGCTCCTACAATGAGCAGTTCTTC. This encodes CASRKGFGSYNEQFF. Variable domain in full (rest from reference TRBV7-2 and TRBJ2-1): GAGVSQSPSNKVTEKGKDVELRCDPISGHTALYWYRQSLGQGLEFLIYFQGNSAPDKSGLPSDRFSAERTGGSVSTLTIQRTQQEDSAVYLCASRKGFGSYNEQFFGPGTRLTVL.

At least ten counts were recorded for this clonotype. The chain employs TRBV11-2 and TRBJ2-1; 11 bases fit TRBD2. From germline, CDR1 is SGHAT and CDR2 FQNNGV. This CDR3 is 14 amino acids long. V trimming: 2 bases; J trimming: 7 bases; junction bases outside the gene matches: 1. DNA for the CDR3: TGTGCCAGCAGCTTAATAGCGGGAGGGAATGAGCAGTTCTTC. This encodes CASSLIAGGNEQFF.

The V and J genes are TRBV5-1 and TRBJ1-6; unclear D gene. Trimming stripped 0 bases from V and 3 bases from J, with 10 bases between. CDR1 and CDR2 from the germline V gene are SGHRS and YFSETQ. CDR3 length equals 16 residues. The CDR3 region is CASSLAGRNYNSPLHF. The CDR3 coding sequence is TGCGCCAGCAGCTTGGCCGGGAGGAACTATAATTCACCCCTCCACTTT.

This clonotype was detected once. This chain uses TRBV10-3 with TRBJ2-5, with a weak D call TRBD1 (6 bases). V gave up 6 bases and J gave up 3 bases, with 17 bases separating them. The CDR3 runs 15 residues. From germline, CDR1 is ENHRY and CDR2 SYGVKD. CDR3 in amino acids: CAIRPGQTRKETQYF. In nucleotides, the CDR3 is TGTGCCATCAGGCCTGGACAGACCAGAAAAGAGACCCAGTACTTC.

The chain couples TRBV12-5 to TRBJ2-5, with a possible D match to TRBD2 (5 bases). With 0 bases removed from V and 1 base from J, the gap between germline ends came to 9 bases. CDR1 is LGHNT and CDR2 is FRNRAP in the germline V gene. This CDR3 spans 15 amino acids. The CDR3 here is CASGLVRSGQETQYF. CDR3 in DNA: TGTGCTAGTGGTTTGGTACGGAGCGGCCAAGAGACCCAGTACTTC.

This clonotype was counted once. CDR3 DNA sequence: TGTGCCAGCAGCTTAGATGCAGGGGGAGTGGAGCTGTTTTTT. This gives the protein CASSLDAGGVELFF. The genes are TRBV7-3 and TRBJ2-2; 7 positions agree with TRBD1. Looked up from germline, CDR1 is SGHTA and CDR2 is FQGTGA. The CDR3 extends over 14 amino acids. J gave up 10 bases and V 2 bases, and 7 bases lay outside the gene matches.

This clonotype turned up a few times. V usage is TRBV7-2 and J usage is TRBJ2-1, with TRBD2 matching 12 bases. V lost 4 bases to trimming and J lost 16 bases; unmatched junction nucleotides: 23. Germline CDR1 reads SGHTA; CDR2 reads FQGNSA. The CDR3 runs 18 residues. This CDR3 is CASSSPETGFGLAGPAFF. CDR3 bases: TGTGCCAGCAGCTCTCCAGAGACAGGTTTCGGACTAGCGGGACCCGCCTTCTTC.

Here the CDR3 DNA reads TGTGCCAGCAGCCAAGATCCAGGGAAGCCTGGAAACACCATATATTTT. It is translated as CASSQDPGKPGNTIYF. The chain is built from TRBV4-2 and TRBJ1-3, with a possible D match to TRBD1 (5 bases). The CDR3 length is 16 residues. CDR1 and CDR2 from the germline V gene are LGHNA and YNFKEQ. The ends were cut back, 0 bases at V and 2 bases at J, with 11 bases in the middle.

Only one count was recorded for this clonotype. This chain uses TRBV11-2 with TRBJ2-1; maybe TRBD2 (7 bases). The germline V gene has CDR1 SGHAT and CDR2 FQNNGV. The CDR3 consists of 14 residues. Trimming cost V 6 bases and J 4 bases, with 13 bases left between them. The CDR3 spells CASSQRGGYNEQFF. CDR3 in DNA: TGTGCCAGCAGTCAGAGGGGGGGGTACAATGAGCAGTTCTTC.

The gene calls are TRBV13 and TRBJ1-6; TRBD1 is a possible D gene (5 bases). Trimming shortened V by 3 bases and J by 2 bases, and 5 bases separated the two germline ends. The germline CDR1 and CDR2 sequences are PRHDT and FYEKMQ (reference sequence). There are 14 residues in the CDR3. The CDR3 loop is CASSLGAYNSPLHF. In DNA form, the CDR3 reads TGTGCCAGCAGCTTGGGGGCCTATAATTCACCCCTCCACTTT.

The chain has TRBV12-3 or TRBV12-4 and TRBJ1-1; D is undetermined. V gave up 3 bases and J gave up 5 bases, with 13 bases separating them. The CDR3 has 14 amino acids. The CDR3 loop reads CASSFEWGGTEAFF. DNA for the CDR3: TGTGCCAGCAGTTTCGAGTGGGGAGGGACTGAAGCTTTCTTT.

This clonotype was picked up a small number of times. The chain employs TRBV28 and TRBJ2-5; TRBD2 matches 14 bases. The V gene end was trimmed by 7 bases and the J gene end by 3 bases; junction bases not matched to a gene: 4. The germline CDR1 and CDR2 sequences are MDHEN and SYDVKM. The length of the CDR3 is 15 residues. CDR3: CASTLGLAGEETQYF. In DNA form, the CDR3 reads TGTGCCAGCACCCTGGGACTAGCGGGAGAAGAGACCCAGTACTTC.

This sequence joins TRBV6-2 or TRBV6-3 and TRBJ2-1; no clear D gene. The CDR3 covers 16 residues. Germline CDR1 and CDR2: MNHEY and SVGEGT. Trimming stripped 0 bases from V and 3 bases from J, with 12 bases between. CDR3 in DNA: TGTGCCAGCAGTTACTCTATTCGGGCACACTACAATGAGCAGTTCTTC. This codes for CASSYSIRAHYNEQFF.

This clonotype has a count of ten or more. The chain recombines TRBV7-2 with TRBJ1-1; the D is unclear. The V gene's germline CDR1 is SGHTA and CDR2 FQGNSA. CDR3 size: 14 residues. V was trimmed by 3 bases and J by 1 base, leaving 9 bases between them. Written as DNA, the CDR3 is TGTGCCAGCAGCTTGGGCAGGACGAACACTGAAGCTTTCTTT. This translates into CASSLGRTNTEAFF.

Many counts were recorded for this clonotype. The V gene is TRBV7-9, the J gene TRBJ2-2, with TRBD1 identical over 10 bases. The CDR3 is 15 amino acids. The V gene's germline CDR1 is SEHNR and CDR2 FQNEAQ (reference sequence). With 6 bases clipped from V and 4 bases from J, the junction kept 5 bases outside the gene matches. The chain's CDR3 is CASRPGQGFTGELFF. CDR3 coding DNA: TGTGCCAGCAGACCGGGACAGGGGTTCACCGGGGAGCTGTTTTTT.

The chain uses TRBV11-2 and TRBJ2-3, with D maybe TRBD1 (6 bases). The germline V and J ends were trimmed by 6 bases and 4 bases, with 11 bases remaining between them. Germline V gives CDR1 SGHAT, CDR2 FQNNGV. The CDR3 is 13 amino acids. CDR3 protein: CASRTGQSDTQYF. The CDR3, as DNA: TGTGCCAGCAGGACAGGTCAATCAGATACGCAGTATTTT.

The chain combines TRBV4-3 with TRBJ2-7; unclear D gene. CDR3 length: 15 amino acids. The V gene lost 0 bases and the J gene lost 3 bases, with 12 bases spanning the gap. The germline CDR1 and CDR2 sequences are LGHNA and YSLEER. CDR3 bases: TGCGCCAGCAGCCAAGAGGGAAACTCCAACTACGAGCAGTACTTC. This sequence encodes CASSQEGNSNYEQYF.

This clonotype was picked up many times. CDR3 protein: CASSLAPNQPQHF. DNA for the CDR3: TGTGCCAGCAGCTTAGCGCCAAATCAGCCCCAGCATTTT. This rearrangement joins TRBV7-2 to TRBJ1-5; D ambiguous. The CDR3 sequence is 13 residues long. V lost 0 bases and J 4 bases, leaving 4 bases between the germline ends. CDR1 is SGHTA and CDR2 is FQGNSA in the germline V gene.

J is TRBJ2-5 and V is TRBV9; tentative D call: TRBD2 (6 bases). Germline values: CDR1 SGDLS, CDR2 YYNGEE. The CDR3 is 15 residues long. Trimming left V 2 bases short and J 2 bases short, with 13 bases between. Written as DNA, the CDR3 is TGTGCCAGCAGCGTCTTGGGACTTAGTCAAGAGACCCAGTACTTC. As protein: CASSVLGLSQETQYF.

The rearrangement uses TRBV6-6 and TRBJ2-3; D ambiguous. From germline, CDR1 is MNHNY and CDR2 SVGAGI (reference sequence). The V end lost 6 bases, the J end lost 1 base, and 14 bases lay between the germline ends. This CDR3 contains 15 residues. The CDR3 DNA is TGTGCCAGCAGCCCTCCGGACGGTTGCACAGATACGCAGTATTTT. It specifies CASSPPDGCTDTQYF.

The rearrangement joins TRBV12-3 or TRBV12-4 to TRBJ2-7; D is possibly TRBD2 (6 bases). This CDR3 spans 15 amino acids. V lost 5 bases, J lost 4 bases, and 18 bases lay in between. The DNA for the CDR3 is TGTGCCAGCAGTCTTAGCGGAACCCGACGGTACGAGCAGTACTTC. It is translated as CASSLSGTRRYEQYF.

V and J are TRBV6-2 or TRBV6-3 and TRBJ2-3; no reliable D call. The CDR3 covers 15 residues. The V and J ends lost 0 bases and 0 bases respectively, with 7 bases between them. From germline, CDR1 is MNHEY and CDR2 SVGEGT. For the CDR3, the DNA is TGTGCCAGCAGTTACTCCCCGGACAGCACAGATACGCAGTATTTT. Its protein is CASSYSPDSTDTQYF.